This T cell receptor (beta chain) was captured in a study of blood T cell repertoires in COVID-19. Across the study: Donors in the United States, Italy and Spain gave samples during acute or convalescent COVID-19. PBMCs, B-cell-depleted T cells, or T cells provided the cDNA or gDNA that made up the material.

Germline CDR1 LNHNV, CDR2 YYDKDF (reference sequence). The CDR3 runs to 18 residues. V was clipped by 3 bases and J by 0 bases; unmatched bases: 6. As handled by the study authors: For nucleated cells, counts were estimated from reference gene primer amplification. Profiling relied on immunoSEQ multiplex PCR, and the TCRdb table lists in-frame clones only, not all of them. The V and J calls and clone size were taken over from that table, and D and trimming were inferred from the DNA. The sample gives approximately 180,000 clones, about 93% of which show up once; 0.5% to 0.55% is in the top ten. Sequenced: peripheral blood. The chain links TRBV15 to TRBJ2-5, with 14 bases identical to TRBD2. This clonotype originated in a man aged 50 or older with acute or convalescent COVID-19. CDR3 protein: CATSRNGLAGGNQETQYF. In DNA form, the CDR3 reads TGTGCCACCAGCAGGAACGGACTAGCGGGAGGAAACCAAGAGACCCAGTACTTC.